This TCR beta chain was identified in a study of regulatory T cells in long-lasting Graves disease. The wider study: Graves' patients diagnosed newly had used antithyroid drugs under 3 months. Findings and caveats of the study: Persistent cases favored TRBV28, TRBJ1-2 and TRBJ2-5.

The V gene's germline CDR1 is LNHDA and CDR2 SQIVND (reference sequence). CDR3 size: 15 residues. Trimming stripped 7 bases from V and 1 base from J, with 16 bases between. To note about this clonotype: Its antigen is unidentified.

Specified time point: newly diagnosed GD, antithyroid drugs for less than 3 months. Researchers made the TCR library from RNA that was extracted from PBMCs. Relying on iRepertoire HTBI primers and Arm-PCR of CDR3 regions, the team built TCR beta libraries. TCRdb itself ran the multiplex PCR reads through MiXCR, one entry per CDR3 protein. The sample records 500,000 or so distinct CDR3 sequences, about 16% being singletons. These records were also assigned to another study, of T cells in Graves' hyperthyroidism and ophthalmopathy. That study adds: Diagnoses were established using clinical symptoms, serum thyroxine and TRAb, thyroid ultrasound and orbital computed tomography.

The gene calls are TRBV19 and TRBJ1-1; possible D gene TRBD1, 6 bases. This receptor was taken from a woman aged 35-65 years with Graves disease. The sample here was peripheral blood mononuclear cells (PBMCs), taken at new diagnosis, from a patient treated with antithyroid drugs. The chain's CDR3 is CASTPWGAGNTEAFF. The CDR3 coding sequence is TGTGCCAGTACCCCATGGGGGGCGGGGAACACTGAAGCTTTCTTT.